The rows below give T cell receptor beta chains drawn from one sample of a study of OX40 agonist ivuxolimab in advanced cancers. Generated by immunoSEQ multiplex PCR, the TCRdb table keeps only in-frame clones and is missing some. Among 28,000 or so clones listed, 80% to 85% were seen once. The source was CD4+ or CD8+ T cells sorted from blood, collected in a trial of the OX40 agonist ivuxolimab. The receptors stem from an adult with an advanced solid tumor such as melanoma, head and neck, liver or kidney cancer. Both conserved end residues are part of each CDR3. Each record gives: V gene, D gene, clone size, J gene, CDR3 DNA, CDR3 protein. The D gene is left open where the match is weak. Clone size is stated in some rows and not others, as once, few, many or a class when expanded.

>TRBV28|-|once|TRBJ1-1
TGTGCCAGCAGTTACGAAGCGGACGAAGCTTTCTTT
CASSYEADEAFF
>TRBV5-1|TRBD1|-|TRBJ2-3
TGCGCCAGCAGCCTGAGGGACAGGGCCACAGATACGCAGTATTTT
CASSLRDRATDTQYF
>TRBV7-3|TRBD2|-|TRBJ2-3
TGTGCCAGCAGCTTGGAGGGTAGCGGGGTGGATACGCAGTATTTT
CASSLEGSGVDTQYF
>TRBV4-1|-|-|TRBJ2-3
TGCGCCAGCAGCCAACGGACTGGAGAAGATACGCAGTATTTT
CASSQRTGEDTQYF
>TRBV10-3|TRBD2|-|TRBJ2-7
TGTGCCATCAGTGAGTCTAGGCGGCTAGCGGGGGCCTACGAGCAGTACTTC
CAISESRRLAGAYEQYF
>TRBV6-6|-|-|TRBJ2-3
TGTGCCAGCAGTTTCAGGGGCACAGATACGCAGTATTTT
CASSFRGTDTQYF
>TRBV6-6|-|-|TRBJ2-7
TGTGCCAGCAGTTACTCCAGAAATGAGCAGTACTTC
CASSYSRNEQYF
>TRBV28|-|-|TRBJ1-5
TGTGCCAGCAGTTTAACAAGGCAGCCCCAGCATTTT
CASSLTRQPQHF
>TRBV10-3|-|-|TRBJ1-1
TGTGCCATCAGTGAGTCGTCTTACAGGGTGGGGAACACTGAAGCTTTCTTT
CAISESSYRVGNTEAFF
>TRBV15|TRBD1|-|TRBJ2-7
TGTGCCACCAGCATGTGGTCGGGACAGGGCTACGAGCAGTACTTC
CATSMWSGQGYEQYF
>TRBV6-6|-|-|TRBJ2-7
TGTGCCAGCACCAGGGCAGACGAGCAGTACTTC
CASTRADEQYF
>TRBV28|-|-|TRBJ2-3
TGTGCCAGCAGTTCCCGACTAGGAGGATTTAGCACAGATACGCAGTATTTT
CASSSRLGGFSTDTQYF
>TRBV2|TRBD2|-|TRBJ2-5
TGTGCCAGCAGTGTAGACCCTAGCGGGAGTGAGGCTGTAGAGACCCAGTACTTC
CASSVDPSGSEAVETQYF
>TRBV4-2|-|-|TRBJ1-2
TGTGCCAGCAGCCACCGGGCCGCTGTGGACGAAAACTATGGCTACACCTTC
CASSHRAAVDENYGYTF
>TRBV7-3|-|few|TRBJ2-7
TGTGCCAGCAGTTCGGTTGGGGTAGGCGAGCAGTACTTC
CASSSVGVGEQYF
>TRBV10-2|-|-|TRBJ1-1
TGCGCCAGCAGTGAGTCAACGCTTTGGGACACTGAAGCTTTCTTT
CASSESTLWDTEAFF
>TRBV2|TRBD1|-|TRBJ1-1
TGTGCCAGCGTCGACAGGGGGACGAACACTGAAGCTTTCTTT
CASVDRGTNTEAFF
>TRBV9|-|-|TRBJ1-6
TGTGCCAGCAGCGCCGATAATTCACCCCTCCACTTT
CASSADNSPLHF
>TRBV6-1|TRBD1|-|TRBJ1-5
TGTGCCAGCAGTGAGGGGGCAGGGACAGGGCCCGGTCAGCCCCAGCATTTT
CASSEGAGTGPGQPQHF
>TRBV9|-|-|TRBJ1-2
TGTGCCAGCAGCACCACAAGCCGAACCTTTTTAAACTATGGCTACACCTTC
CASSTTSRTFLNYGYTF